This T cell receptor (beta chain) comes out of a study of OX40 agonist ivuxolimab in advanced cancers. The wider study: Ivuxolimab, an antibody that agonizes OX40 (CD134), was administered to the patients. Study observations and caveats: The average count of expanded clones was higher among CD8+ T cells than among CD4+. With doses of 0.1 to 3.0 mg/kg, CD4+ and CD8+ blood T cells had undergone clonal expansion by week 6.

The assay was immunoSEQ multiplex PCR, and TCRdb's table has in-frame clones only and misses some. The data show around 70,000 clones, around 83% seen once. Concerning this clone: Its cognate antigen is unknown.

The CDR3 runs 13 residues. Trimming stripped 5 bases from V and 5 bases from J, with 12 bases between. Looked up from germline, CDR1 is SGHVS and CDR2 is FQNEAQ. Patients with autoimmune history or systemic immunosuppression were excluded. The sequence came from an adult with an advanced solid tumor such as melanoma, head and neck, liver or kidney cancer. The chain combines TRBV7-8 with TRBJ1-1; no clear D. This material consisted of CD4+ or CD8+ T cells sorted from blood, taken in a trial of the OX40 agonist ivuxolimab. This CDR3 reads CASSQQIRTEAFF. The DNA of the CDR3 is TGTGCCAGCAGCCAACAAATTCGGACTGAAGCTTTCTTT.